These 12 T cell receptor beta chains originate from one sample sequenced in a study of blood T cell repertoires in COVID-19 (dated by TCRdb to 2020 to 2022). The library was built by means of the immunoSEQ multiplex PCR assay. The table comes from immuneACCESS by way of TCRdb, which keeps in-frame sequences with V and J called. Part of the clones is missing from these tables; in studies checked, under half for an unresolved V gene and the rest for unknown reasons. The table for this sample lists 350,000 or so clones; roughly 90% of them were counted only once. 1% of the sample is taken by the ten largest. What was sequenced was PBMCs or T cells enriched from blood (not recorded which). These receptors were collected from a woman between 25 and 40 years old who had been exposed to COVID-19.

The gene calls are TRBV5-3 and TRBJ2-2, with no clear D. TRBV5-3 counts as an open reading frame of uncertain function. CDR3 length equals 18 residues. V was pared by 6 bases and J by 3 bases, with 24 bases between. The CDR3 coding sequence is TGTGCCAGAATATTAAGAAAGTCCACACGGAGTGACACCGGGGAGCTGTTTTTT. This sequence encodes CARILRKSTRSDTGELFF.

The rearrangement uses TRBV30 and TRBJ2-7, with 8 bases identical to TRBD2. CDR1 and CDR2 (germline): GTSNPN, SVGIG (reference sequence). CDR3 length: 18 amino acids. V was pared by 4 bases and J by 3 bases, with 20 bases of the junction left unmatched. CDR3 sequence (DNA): TGTGCCTGGACCGAGTATTCCTCCGCCGGGAGGGCGAGCTACGAGCAGTACTTC. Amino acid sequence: CAWTEYSSAGRASYEQYF.

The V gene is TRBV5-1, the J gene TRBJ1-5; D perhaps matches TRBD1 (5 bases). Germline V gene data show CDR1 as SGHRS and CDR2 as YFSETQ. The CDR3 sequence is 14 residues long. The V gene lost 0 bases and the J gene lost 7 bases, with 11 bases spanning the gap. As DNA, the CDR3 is TGCGCCAGCAGCTTGGCAGGGTTGTGGCAGCCCCAGCATTTT. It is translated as CASSLAGLWQPQHF.

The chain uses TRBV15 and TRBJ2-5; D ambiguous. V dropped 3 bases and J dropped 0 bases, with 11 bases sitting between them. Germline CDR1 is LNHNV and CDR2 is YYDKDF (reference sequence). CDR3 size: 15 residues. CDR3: CATSRKPDYQETQYF. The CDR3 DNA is TGTGCCACCAGCAGGAAGCCAGACTACCAAGAGACCCAGTACTTC.

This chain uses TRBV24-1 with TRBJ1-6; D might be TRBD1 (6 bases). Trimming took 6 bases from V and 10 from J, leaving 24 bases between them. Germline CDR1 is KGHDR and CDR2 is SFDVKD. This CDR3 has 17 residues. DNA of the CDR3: TGTGCCACCAGTAGGGGACATCCACCGCCGAGGACCTCACCCCTCCACTTT. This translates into CATSRGHPPPRTSPLHF.

CDR3 loop: CASSLVPGADTQYF. In nucleotides, the CDR3 is TGTGCCAGCAGCTTAGTGCCAGGGGCAGATACGCAGTATTTT. The gene calls are TRBV7-8 and TRBJ2-3; weak D call: TRBD1 (6 bases). The CDR3 sequence is 14 residues long. The V gene's germline CDR1 is SGHVS and CDR2 FQNEAQ. V was cut by 1 base and J by 4 bases, with 9 bases left in between.

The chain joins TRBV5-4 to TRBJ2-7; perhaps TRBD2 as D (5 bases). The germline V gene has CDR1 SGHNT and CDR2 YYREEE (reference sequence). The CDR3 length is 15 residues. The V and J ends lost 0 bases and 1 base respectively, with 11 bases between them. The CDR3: CASSLERDHSYEQYF. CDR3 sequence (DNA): TGTGCCAGCAGCTTGGAACGGGATCATTCCTACGAGCAGTACTTC.

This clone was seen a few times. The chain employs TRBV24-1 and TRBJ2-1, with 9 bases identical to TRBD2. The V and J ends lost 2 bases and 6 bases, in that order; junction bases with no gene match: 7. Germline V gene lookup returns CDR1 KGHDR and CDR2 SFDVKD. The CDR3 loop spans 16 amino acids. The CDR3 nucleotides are TGTGCCACCAGTGATTCGTTAGCGGGAGAAATCAATGAGCAGTTCTTC. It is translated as CATSDSLAGEINEQFF.

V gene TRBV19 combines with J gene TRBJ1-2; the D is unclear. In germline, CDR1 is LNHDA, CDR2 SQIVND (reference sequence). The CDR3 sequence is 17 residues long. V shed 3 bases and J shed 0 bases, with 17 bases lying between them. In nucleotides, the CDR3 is TGTGCCAGTAGTATCCACCCTTGGGCCCGAACTAACTATGGCTACACCTTC. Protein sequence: CASSIHPWARTNYGYTF.

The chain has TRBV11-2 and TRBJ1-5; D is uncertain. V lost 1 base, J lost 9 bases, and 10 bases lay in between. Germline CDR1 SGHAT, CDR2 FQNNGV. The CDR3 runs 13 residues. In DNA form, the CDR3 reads TGTGCCAGCAGCTTAGCCCCCCTGAGGCCCCAGCATTTT. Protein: CASSLAPLRPQHF.

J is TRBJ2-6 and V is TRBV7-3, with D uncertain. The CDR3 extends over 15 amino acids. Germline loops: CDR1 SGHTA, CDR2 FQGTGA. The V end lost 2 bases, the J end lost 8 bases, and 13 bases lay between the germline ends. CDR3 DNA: TGTGCCAGCAGCTTAGCCTCCGTAAACACCAACGTCCTGACTTTC. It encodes CASSLASVNTNVLTF.

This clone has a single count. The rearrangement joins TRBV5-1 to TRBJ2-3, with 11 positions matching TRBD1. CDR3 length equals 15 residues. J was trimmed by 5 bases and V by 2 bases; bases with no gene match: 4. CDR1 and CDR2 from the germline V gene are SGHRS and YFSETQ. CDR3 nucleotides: TGCGCCAGCAGCTTCACGGGACAGGGGGGAGATACGCAGTATTTT. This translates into CASSFTGQGGDTQYF. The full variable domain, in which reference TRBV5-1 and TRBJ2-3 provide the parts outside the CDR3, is KAGVTQTPRYLIKTRGQQVTLSCSPISGHRSVSWYQQTPGQGLQFLFEYFSETQRNKGNFPGRFSGRQFSNSRSEMNVSTLELGDSALYLCASSFTGQGGDTQYFGPGTRLTVL.